Listed here is a single T cell receptor (beta chain). Its specificity is not known. Amplification by 5'RACE using constant-segment primers produced TCR alpha and TCR beta cDNA libraries that carried sample barcodes and UMIs. TCRdb ran MiXCR on the 5' RACE reads and lists one entry per CDR3 protein. The table records about 140,000 distinct CDR3 sequences, 13% to 15% of them present only once. The data derive from a study of T-cell memory formation after mild COVID-19. The study's findings and limits: Second-wave clones that peaked on day 37 lacked confirmed SARS-CoV-2 specificity.

CDR3 length equals 16 residues. With V trimmed by 6 bases and J by 0 bases, 10 bases remained unmatched. CDR1 MNHNY and CDR2 SVGAGI come from the germline V gene (reference sequence). The source is an adult woman who had mild COVID-19 (a few samples of this study predate the infection). Cell type and time point are not known. The sequenced sample consisted of PBMCs or a T cell subset sorted from them (not recorded which). The J gene is TRBJ2-7, the V gene TRBV6-6; 8 positions match TRBD1. DNA for the CDR3: TGTGCCAGCAGCCGCACCGGGACAGGTCTCTCCTACGAGCAGTACTTC. Its translation is CASSRTGTGLSYEQYF.